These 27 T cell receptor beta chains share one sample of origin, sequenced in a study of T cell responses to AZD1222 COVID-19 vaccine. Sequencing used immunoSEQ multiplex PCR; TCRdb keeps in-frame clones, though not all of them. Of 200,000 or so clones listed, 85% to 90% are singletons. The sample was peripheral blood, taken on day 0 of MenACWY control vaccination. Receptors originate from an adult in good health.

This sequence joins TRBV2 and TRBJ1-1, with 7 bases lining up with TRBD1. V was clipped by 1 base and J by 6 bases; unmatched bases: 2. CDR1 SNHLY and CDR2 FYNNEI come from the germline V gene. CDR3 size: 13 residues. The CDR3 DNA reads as TGTGCCAGCAGTGAAGAGGGGGCTGCTGAAGCTTTCTTT. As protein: CASSEEGAAEAFF.

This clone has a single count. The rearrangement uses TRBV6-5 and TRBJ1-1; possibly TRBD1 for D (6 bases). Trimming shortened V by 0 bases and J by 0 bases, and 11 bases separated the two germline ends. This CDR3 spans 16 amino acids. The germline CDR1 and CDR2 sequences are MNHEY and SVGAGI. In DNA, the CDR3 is TGTGCCAGCAGTTACTCGGGGGGGCTGATGAACACTGAAGCTTTCTTT. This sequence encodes CASSYSGGLMNTEAFF.

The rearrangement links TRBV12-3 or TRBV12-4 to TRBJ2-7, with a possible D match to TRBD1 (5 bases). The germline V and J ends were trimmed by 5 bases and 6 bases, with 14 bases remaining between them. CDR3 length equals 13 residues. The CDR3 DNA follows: TGTGCCAGCAGTCTCTCCCAGGGTCTCGAGCAGTACTTC. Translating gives CASSLSQGLEQYF.

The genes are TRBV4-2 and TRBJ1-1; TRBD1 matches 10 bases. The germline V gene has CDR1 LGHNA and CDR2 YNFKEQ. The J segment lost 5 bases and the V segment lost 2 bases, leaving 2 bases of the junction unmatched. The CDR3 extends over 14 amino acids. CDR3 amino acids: CASSQRTGGTEAFF. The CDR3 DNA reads TGTGCCAGCAGCCAACGGACAGGGGGTACTGAAGCTTTCTTT.

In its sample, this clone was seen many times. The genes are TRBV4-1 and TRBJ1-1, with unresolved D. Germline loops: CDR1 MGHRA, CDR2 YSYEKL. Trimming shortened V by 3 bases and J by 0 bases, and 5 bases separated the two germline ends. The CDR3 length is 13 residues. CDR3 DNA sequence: TGCGCCAGCAGCCACCCTTTGAACACTGAAGCTTTCTTT. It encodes CASSHPLNTEAFF.

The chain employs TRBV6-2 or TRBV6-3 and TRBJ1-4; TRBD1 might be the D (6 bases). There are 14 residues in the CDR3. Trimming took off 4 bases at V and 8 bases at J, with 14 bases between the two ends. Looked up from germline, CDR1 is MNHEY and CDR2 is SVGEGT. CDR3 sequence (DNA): TGTGCCAGCAGTTCGATGGGCGGGGGCGAAAAACTGTTTTTT. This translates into CASSSMGGGEKLFF.

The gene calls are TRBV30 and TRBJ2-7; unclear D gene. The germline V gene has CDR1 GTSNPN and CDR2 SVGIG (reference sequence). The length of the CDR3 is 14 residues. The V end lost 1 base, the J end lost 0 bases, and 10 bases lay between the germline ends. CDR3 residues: CAWSGPWDSYEQYF. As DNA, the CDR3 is TGTGCCTGGAGTGGGCCCTGGGACTCCTACGAGCAGTACTTC.

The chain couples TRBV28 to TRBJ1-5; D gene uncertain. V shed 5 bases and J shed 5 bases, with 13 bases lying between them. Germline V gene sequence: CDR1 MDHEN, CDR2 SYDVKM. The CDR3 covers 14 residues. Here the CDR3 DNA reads TGTGCCAGCAGTCCGGGTGGGTTTTATCAGCCCCAGCATTTT. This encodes CASSPGGFYQPQHF.

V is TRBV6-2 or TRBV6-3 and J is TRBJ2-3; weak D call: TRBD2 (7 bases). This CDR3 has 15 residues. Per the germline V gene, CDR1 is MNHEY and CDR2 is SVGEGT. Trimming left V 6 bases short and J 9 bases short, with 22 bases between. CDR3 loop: CASSSLGGAQETQYF. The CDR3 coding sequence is TGTGCCAGCAGCTCTCTGGGGGGGGCCCAAGAAACGCAGTATTTT.

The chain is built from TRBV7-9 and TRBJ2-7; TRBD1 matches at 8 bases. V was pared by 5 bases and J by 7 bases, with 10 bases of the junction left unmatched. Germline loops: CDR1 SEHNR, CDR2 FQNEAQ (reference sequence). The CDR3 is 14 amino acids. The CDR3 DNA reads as TGTGCCAGCAGCCCAGGACAGGGCGTTACGGAGCAGTACTTC. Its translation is CASSPGQGVTEQYF. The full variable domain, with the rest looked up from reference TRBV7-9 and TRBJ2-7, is DTGVSQNPRHKITKRGQNVTFRCDPISEHNRLYWYRQTLGQGPEFLTYFQNEAQLEKSRLLSDRFSAERPKGSFSTLEIQRTEQGDSAMYLCASSPGQGVTEQYFGPGTRLTVT.

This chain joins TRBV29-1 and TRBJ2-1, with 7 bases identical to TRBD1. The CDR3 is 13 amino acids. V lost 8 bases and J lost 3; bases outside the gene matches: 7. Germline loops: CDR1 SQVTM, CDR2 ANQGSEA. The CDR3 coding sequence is TGCAGCCCTCCGGGACAGATCTACAATGAGCAGTTCTTC. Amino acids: CSPPGQIYNEQFF.

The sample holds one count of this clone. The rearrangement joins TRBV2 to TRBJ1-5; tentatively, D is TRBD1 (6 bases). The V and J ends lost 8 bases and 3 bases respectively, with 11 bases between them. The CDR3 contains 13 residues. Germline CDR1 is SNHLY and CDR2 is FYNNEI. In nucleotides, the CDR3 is TGTGCCAGCCACAGGGAGCTCAATCAGCCCCAGCATTTT. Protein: CASHRELNQPQHF.

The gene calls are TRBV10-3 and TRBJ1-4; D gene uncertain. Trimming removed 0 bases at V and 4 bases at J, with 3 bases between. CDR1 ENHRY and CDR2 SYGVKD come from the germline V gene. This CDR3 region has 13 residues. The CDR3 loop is CAISESDNEKLFF. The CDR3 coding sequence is TGTGCCATCAGTGAGTCCGATAATGAAAAACTGTTTTTT.

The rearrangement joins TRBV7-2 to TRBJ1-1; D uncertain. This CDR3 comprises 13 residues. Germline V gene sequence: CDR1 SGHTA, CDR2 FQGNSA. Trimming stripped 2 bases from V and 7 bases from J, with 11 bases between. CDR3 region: CASSLWGRGEAFF. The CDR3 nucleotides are TGTGCCAGCAGCTTATGGGGTCGAGGTGAAGCTTTCTTT.

CDR3 loop: CASSPSTRGPFSGNTIYF. The DNA of the CDR3 is TGTGCCAGCTCACCGTCTACCAGGGGGCCCTTCTCTGGAAACACCATATATTTT. The chain joins TRBV18 to TRBJ1-3; 8 bases are shared with TRBD1. The CDR3 runs 18 residues. J was trimmed by 0 bases and V by 3 bases; bases with no gene match: 10. In germline, CDR1 is KGHSH, CDR2 LQKENI.

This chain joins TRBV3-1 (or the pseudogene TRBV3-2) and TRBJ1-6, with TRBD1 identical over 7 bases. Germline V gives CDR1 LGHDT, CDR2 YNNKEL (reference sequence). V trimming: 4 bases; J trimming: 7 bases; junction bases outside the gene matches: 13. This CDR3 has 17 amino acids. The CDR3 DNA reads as TGTGCCAGCAGCCTGGACAGGATGAAAACTTTAAATTCACCCCTCCACTTT. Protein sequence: CASSLDRMKTLNSPLHF.

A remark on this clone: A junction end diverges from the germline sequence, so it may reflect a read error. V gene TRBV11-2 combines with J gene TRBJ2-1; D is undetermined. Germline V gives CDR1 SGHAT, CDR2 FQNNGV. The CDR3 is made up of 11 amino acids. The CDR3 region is CASSSNNEQFF. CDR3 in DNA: TGTGCCAGCAGCTCCAACAATGAGCAGTTCTTC.

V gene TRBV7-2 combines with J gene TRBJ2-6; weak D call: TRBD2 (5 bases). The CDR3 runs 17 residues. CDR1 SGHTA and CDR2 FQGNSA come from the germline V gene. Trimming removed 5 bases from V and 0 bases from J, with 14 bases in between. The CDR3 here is CASSGRTVPSGANVLTF. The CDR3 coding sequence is TGTGCCAGCAGCGGGCGGACTGTACCCTCTGGGGCCAACGTCCTGACTTTC. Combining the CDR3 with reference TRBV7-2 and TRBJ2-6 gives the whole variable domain GAGVSQSPSNKVTEKGKDVELRCDPISGHTALYWYRQSLGQGLEFLIYFQGNSAPDKSGLPSDRFSAERTGGSVSTLTIQRTQQEDSAVYLCASSGRTVPSGANVLTFGAGSRLTVL.

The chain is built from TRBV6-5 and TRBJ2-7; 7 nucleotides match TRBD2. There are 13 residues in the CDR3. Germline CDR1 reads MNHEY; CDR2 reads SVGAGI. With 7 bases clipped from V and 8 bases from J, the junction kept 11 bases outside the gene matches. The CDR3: CASTQEGRAKQYF. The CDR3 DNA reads TGTGCCAGCACCCAAGAGGGGAGGGCGAAGCAGTACTTC.

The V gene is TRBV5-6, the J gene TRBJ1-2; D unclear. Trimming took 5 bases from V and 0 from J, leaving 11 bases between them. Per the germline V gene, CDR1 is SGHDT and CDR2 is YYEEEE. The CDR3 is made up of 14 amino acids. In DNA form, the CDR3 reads TGTGCCAGCAGGGGCTCCATCCCTAACTATGGCTACACCTTC. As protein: CASRGSIPNYGYTF.

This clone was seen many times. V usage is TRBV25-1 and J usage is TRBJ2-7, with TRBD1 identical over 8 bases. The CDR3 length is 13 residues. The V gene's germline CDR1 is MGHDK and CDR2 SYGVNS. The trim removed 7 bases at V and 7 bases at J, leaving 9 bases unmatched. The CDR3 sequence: CASISQGAWEQYF. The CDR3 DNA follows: TGTGCCAGCATCTCGCAGGGGGCTTGGGAGCAGTACTTC.

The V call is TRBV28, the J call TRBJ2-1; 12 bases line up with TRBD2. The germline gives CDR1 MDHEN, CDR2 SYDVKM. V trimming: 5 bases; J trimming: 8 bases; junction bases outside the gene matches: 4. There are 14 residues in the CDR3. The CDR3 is CASSLAGGPYEQFF. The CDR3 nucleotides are TGTGCCAGCAGTCTAGCGGGAGGGCCATATGAGCAGTTCTTC.

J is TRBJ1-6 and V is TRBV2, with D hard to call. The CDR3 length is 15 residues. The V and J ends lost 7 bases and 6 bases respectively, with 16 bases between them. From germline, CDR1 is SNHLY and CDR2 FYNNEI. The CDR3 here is CASILNVGVNSPLHF. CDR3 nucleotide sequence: TGTGCCAGCATTCTAAATGTCGGGGTTAATTCACCCCTCCACTTT.

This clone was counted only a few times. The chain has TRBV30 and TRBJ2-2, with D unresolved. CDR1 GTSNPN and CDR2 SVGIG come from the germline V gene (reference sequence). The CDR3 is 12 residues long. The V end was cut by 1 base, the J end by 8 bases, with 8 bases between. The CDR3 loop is CAWSEALGELFF. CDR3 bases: TGTGCCTGGAGTGAGGCCCTTGGGGAGCTGTTTTTT.

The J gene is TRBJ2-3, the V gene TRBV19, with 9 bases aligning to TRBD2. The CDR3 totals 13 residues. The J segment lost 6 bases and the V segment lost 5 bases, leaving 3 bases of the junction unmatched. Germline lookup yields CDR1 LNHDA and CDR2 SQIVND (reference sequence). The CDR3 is CASSQSGGDTQYF. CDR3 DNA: TGTGCCAGTAGTCAAAGCGGGGGGGATACGCAGTATTTT.

The CDR3 nucleotides are TGTGCCAGCAGCTTAGAGGGGGCGGGGAATTCACCCCTCCACTTT. Its translation: CASSLEGAGNSPLHF. V is TRBV7-9 and J is TRBJ1-6; the match to TRBD1 covers 7 bases. CDR3 size: 15 residues. Germline loops: CDR1 SEHNR, CDR2 FQNEAQ (reference sequence). Unmatched junction bases numbered 4, after V lost 1 base and J lost 7 bases.

The CDR3, as DNA: TGCGCCAGCAGCCAAGAATGGAAAGACAGGGCGGGAAAACTGTTTTTT. Its translation is CASSQEWKDRAGKLFF. The V call is TRBV4-1, the J call TRBJ1-4; 7 nucleotides match TRBD1. The ends lost 0 bases at V and 10 bases at J; junction bases unmatched: 11. From germline, CDR1 is MGHRA and CDR2 YSYEKL. The CDR3 runs 16 residues.